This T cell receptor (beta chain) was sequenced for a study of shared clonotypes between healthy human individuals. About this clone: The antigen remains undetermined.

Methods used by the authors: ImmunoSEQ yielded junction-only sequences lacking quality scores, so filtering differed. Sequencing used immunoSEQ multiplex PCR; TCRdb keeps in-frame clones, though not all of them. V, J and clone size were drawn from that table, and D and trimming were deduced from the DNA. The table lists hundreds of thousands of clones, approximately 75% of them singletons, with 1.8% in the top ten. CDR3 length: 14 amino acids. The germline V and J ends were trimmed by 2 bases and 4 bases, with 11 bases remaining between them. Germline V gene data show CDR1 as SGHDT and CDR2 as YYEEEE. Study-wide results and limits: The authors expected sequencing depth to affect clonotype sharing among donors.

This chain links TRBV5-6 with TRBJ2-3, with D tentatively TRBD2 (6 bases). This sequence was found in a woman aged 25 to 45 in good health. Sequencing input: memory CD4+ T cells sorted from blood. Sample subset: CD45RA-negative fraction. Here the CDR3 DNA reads TGTGCCAGCAGCTTTATGCGGGATGCAGATACGCAGTATTTT. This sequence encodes CASSFMRDADTQYF.